Listed below are T cell receptor beta chains from one sample, sequenced in a study of cytomegalovirus exposure and HLA in healthy donors. TCRdb keeps only in-frame clones here, not all; method: immunoSEQ multiplex PCR. Of 100,000 to 150,000 clones listed, around three quarters were seen once; the top ten hold 1%. The sequenced material came from PBMCs. Receptors were obtained from a man aged 35-49 years in good health and CMV-seronegative. Each CDR3 is given without its conserved first and last residue. The order of the fields is V gene, clone size, J gene, CDR3 protein. Expanded clones are given a class, and other clones once, few, many or no size at all.

TRBV5-4	-	TRBJ2-3	ASSRVPSAGPRPDTQY
TRBV25-1	-	TRBJ2-5	ASSPRRDSQETQY
TRBV28	few	TRBJ2-7	ASSLAVGGYEQY
TRBV9	-	TRBJ1-5	ASSRTENNQPQH
TRBV6-6	few	TRBJ1-5	ASNQGNQPQH
TRBV2	-	TRBJ2-1	ASSARLKSYNEQF
TRBV5-4	-	TRBJ1-1	ASSLAGDRGNTEAF
TRBV30	-	TRBJ2-1	AWNLRGGEQF
TRBV28	-	TRBJ1-5	ASSLIRQGSNQPQH
TRBV5-1	-	TRBJ2-1	ASSRTSGSLDEQF
TRBV18	-	TRBJ1-1	ASSPSASSMNTEAF
TRBV6-5	-	TRBJ2-7	ASSKTGESYEQY
TRBV7-2	-	TRBJ1-1	ASSLQGVGWYTEAF
TRBV18	-	TRBJ2-3	ASSPIAGHTDTQY
TRBV5-1	few	TRBJ2-5	ASSPGSAAGQETQY
TRBV19	-	TRBJ1-4	ASSMGRGKNEKLF
TRBV7-6	-	TRBJ2-5	ASSLGPLAGGGETQY
TRBV4-1	-	TRBJ2-7	ASSQDWASGDSSYEQY
TRBV2	-	TRBJ1-2	ASGEGERRIGYT
TRBV7-8	-	TRBJ2-2	ASSLRQGVNTGELF
TRBV6-5	-	TRBJ2-2	ASRMTGANTGELF
TRBV10-3	-	TRBJ1-5	ARGRGNQPQH
TRBV30	-	TRBJ2-1	AWRGGSDPNNEQF
TRBV4-2	-	TRBJ2-7	ASSPKVGQGSNEQY
TRBV6-1	few	TRBJ1-5	ASSRDTSSNQPQH
TRBV19	-	TRBJ2-5	ASTKGGTSGGETQY
TRBV28	-	TRBJ2-2	ASSLGGGLTGELF
TRBV28	-	TRBJ1-6	ASKDQGSASPLH
TRBV7-8	-	TRBJ1-1	ASSSKPGQGLNTEAF
TRBV30	-	TRBJ2-6	AWSSGTTSGANVLT
TRBV15	-	TRBJ2-7	ATSVGLALEQY
TRBV2	-	TRBJ1-3	ASRGDRARGNTIY
TRBV25-1	few	TRBJ2-1	ASSERQGTEQF